Given below is one T cell receptor beta chain in context. Its antigen remains unknown. Primers: 60 Vbeta forward and 13 Jbeta reverse. The repertoire was sequenced with immunoSEQ multiplex PCR; TCRdb's copy has only in-frame clones and lacks some. The sample has 100,000 to 150,000 clones, roughly 68% seen once; the top ten hold approximately 6%. This entry is derived from a study of cytomegalovirus exposure and HLA in healthy donors. Whole-study results and caveats: Most TCR sequences were rare, but some public TCRs occurred in many donors.

The sequenced sample was PBMCs. The clonotype was recovered from a woman aged 50 to 65 in good health and CMV-seropositive.

This chain's CDR3 is CASSEATDTGELFF. CDR3 in DNA: TGTGCCAGCAGTGAAGCTACAGACACCGGGGAGCTGTTTTTT. The chain joins TRBV2 to TRBJ2-2; D is undetermined. The CDR3 extends over 14 amino acids. V lost 0 bases and J 3 bases, leaving 5 bases between the germline ends. CDR1 and CDR2 from the germline V gene are SNHLY and FYNNEI.